A selection of T cell receptor beta chains follows, all from one sample in a study of blood T cell repertoires in COVID-19. Some clones are missing from TCRdb's copy, which holds only in-frame ones; the method was immunoSEQ multiplex PCR. Seen here are 200,000 or so clones, about 87% observed once, and the top ten hold under 2%. Sequencing was performed on peripheral blood. The receptors come from a man between 65 and 85 years old with acute or convalescent COVID-19. CDR3s include the opening cysteine and the closing phenylalanine or tryptophan. D genes are given only for firm matches. A clone size is listed for some rows: how often the clone was seen (once, few, many), or a class if it is expanded.

CASKTGEAGELFF	TGTGCCAGCAAAACAGGGGAGGCCGGGGAGCTGTTTTTT	TRBJ2-2	-	TRBV2	-
CASSARTGLSYEQYF	TGTGCCAGCAGCGCCCGGACAGGGCTATCCTACGAGCAGTACTTC	TRBJ2-7	-	TRBV9	TRBD1
CASSHLTGGVIISYNEQFF	TGTGCCAGCAGCCATTTGACAGGGGGGGTTATAATCTCCTACAATGAGCAGTTCTTC	TRBJ2-1	-	TRBV7-9	TRBD1
CASSYSTSGSYNEQFF	TGTGCCAGCAGTTACTCGACTAGCGGCTCCTACAATGAGCAGTTCTTC	TRBJ2-1	-	TRBV6-5	TRBD2
CASSLSWTTTTYEQYF	TGTGCCAGCAGTTTATCGTGGACTACAACGACCTACGAGCAGTACTTC	TRBJ2-7	-	TRBV27	-
CASSRRGASGYEQYF	TGTGCCAGCAGTCGACGGGGGGCTAGCGGCTACGAGCAGTACTTC	TRBJ2-7	once	TRBV6-5	-
CASSDGSAKNIQYF	TGTGCCAGTAGCGACGGGAGTGCCAAAAACATTCAGTACTTC	TRBJ2-4	-	TRBV19	-
CASSRGGSDTGELFF	TGTGCCAGCAGCCGAGGTGGTAGTGACACCGGGGAGCTGTTTTTT	TRBJ2-2	-	TRBV3-1/TRBV3-2	-
CASSQEAVRPRSYEQYF	TGCGCCAGCAGCCAAGAGGCCGTCCGGCCACGGAGCTACGAGCAGTACTTC	TRBJ2-7	-	TRBV4-1	-
CASSQEGTAHWVPIGQFF	TGTGCCAGCAGCCAAGAGGGGACAGCGCACTGGGTCCCCATCGGACAGTTCTTC	TRBJ2-1	-	TRBV3-1/TRBV3-2	TRBD1
CASSWDRNAYGYTF	TGTGCCAGCAGTTGGGACAGAAACGCCTATGGCTACACCTTC	TRBJ1-2	-	TRBV6-5	TRBD1
CASSEQGQALGTNTGELFF	TGTGCCAGCAGTGAGCAGGGACAGGCGCTGGGTACGAACACCGGGGAGCTGTTTTTT	TRBJ2-2	-	TRBV2	TRBD1
CASSLDRGFSGNTIYF	TGTGCCAGTTCGCTAGACAGGGGGTTCTCTGGAAACACCATATATTTT	TRBJ1-3	once	TRBV5-5	TRBD1
CASSYSQGIYEQYF	TGTGCCAGCAGTTACAGCCAGGGGATCTACGAGCAGTACTTC	TRBJ2-7	-	TRBV6-5	-
CASRPGQGNTEAFF	TGTGCCAGCAGGCCTGGACAGGGGAACACTGAAGCTTTCTTT	TRBJ1-1	-	TRBV9	TRBD1
CSVGTSFGETQYF	TGCAGCGTTGGGACTAGTTTCGGAGAGACCCAGTACTTC	TRBJ2-5	once	TRBV29-1	TRBD2
CASSLMTGGWETQYF	TGTGCCAGCAGCCTTATGACAGGGGGCTGGGAGACCCAGTACTTC	TRBJ2-5	-	TRBV7-2	TRBD1
CASSHRDRAGSPLHF	TGTGCCAGCAGCCACCGGGACAGGGCGGGTTCACCCCTCCACTTT	TRBJ1-6	once	TRBV28	TRBD1
CASSMRNQPQHF	TGTGCCAGTAGTATGCGGAATCAGCCCCAGCATTTT	TRBJ1-5	-	TRBV19	-
CSVVPDRVRTEAFF	TGCAGCGTTGTTCCCGACAGGGTGCGCACTGAAGCTTTCTTT	TRBJ1-1	-	TRBV29-1	TRBD1